A single sample gave rise to the 16 T cell receptor beta chains below, sequenced in a study of long-term antiretroviral therapy in people with HIV. immunoSEQ v3.0 was run at survey level. Only in-frame clones appear in the TCRdb table, and some are missing; sequencing was by immunoSEQ multiplex PCR. There are about 20,000 clones in the sample; approximately 90% occur only once, and under 7.5% lies in the top ten. The sequenced sample was unsorted PBMCs, obtained 1.8 years before starting antiretroviral therapy. These receptor sequences come from a woman in her thirties with HIV.

The chain combines TRBV5-1 with TRBJ2-5; the match to TRBD2 covers 8 bases. Trimming removed 4 bases from V and 1 base from J; junction bases left unmatched: 12. The CDR3 sequence is 17 residues long. The germline gives CDR1 SGHRS, CDR2 YFSETQ. In nucleotides, the CDR3 is TGCGCCAGCAGCCCTGGGGTTCGGGGGACTAGCCAAGAGACCCAGTACTTC. Residues: CASSPGVRGTSQETQYF.

For the CDR3, the DNA is TGCGCCAGCAGCTTAGGGACAGGGGAGGGTTCACCCCTCCACTTT. It specifies CASSLGTGEGSPLHF. The chain carries TRBV5-1 and TRBJ1-6; 10 nucleotides line up with TRBD1. The V gene's germline CDR1 is SGHRS and CDR2 YFSETQ. CDR3 size: 15 residues. V lost 2 bases, J lost 9 bases, and 5 bases stayed unmatched. The whole variable domain, filled in from reference TRBV5-1 and TRBJ1-6, reads KAGVTQTPRYLIKTRGQQVTLSCSPISGHRSVSWYQQTPGQGLQFLFEYFSETQRNKGNFPGRFSGRQFSNSRSEMNVSTLELGDSALYLCASSLGTGEGSPLHFGNGTRLTVT.

This rearrangement joins TRBV9 to TRBJ1-2; 7 nucleotides align to TRBD1. V shed 0 bases, J shed 5 bases, and the junction held 10 bases outside the gene matches. The CDR3 is 16 amino acids. CDR1 is SGDLS and CDR2 is YYNGEE in the germline V gene. This CDR3 is CASSVGGARGQYGYTF. CDR3 DNA sequence: TGTGCCAGCAGCGTAGGGGGGGCGAGGGGGCAATATGGCTACACCTTC.

The rearrangement uses TRBV12-5 and TRBJ1-1; D possibly corresponds to TRBD1 (6 bases). V lost 7 bases, J lost 1 base, and 7 bases lay in between. The CDR3 has 12 residues. The germline CDR1 and CDR2 sequences are LGHNT and FRNRAP. The CDR3: CASAQGNTEAFF. CDR3 nucleotides: TGTGCTAGTGCACAGGGGAACACTGAAGCTTTCTTT.

The chain recombines TRBV6-5 with TRBJ1-1; D is undetermined. Trimming removed 7 bases at V and 1 base at J, with 13 bases between. Germline values: CDR1 MNHEY, CDR2 SVGAGI. This CDR3 comprises 14 residues. The CDR3 coding sequence is TGTGCCAGCACCGCTTCGGCCAGGAACACTGAAGCTTTCTTT. It specifies CASTASARNTEAFF.

CDR3 loop: CSAYGYTF. The CDR3 DNA reads as TGCAGTGCTTATGGCTACACCTTC. The V call is TRBV20-1, the J call TRBJ1-2; D is undetermined. Germline V gives CDR1 DFQATT, CDR2 SNEGSKA (reference sequence). V gave up 5 bases and J gave up 5 bases, with 0 bases separating them. The CDR3 runs to 8 residues.

The V call is TRBV5-1, the J call TRBJ1-6, with TRBD1 matching 9 bases. V dropped 3 bases and J dropped 9; count of bases not matched to a gene: 13. Germline CDR1 SGHRS, CDR2 YFSETQ. There are 17 residues in the CDR3. CDR3 protein: CASSSSQGTGRISPLHF. CDR3 DNA: TGCGCCAGCAGCTCATCCCAAGGGACAGGGAGAATTTCACCCCTCCACTTT.

V is TRBV4-1 and J is TRBJ2-5, with D possibly matching TRBD2 (7 bases). The CDR3 has 15 residues. Trimming took off 0 bases at V and 5 bases at J, with 13 bases between the two ends. Germline-derived CDR1 and CDR2 are MGHRA and YSYEKL. The CDR3 sequence is CASSQDRGAVETQYF. DNA of the CDR3: TGCGCCAGCAGCCAAGATCGGGGGGCTGTCGAGACCCAGTACTTC.

This clone was detected once. The rearrangement uses TRBV7-9 and TRBJ1-2, with D perhaps TRBD1 (6 bases). Per germline, CDR1 SEHNR and CDR2 FQNEAQ (reference sequence). The V end lost 5 bases, the J end lost 10 bases, and 23 bases lay between the germline ends. This CDR3 has 15 residues. The DNA for the CDR3 is TGTGCCAGCAGCGACTACGACCCAAGACAGGATCCCTACACCTTC. It encodes CASSDYDPRQDPYTF.

This clone has more than one count but fewer than ten. The chain carries TRBV6-5 and TRBJ1-6; 8 bases line up with TRBD1. V lost 7 bases to trimming and J lost 10 bases; unmatched junction nucleotides: 12. This CDR3 region has 15 residues. From germline, CDR1 is MNHEY and CDR2 SVGAGI. The CDR3 loop reads CASKYGQGPGSPLHF. Here the CDR3 DNA reads TGTGCCAGCAAGTATGGACAGGGCCCGGGCTCACCCCTCCACTTT.

V is TRBV5-1 and J is TRBJ1-3, with 9 bases aligning to TRBD1. With 7 bases clipped from V and 0 bases from J, the junction kept 8 bases outside the gene matches. Looked up from germline, CDR1 is SGHRS and CDR2 is YFSETQ. The CDR3 totals 16 residues. CDR3 amino acids: CASQLSQGASGNTIYF. The CDR3 DNA sequence: TGCGCCAGCCAACTCTCACAGGGGGCCTCTGGAAACACCATATATTTT.

The CDR3: CASSLSGFPLEQYF. In DNA form, the CDR3 reads TGTGCCAGCAGTCTGTCCGGATTCCCGCTCGAGCAGTACTTC. The rearrangement joins TRBV6-1 to TRBJ2-7; D is unclear. With 5 bases removed from V and 6 bases from J, the gap between germline ends came to 17 bases. CDR1 is MNHNS and CDR2 is SASEGT in the germline V gene. The CDR3 is 14 residues long.

The chain combines TRBV21-1 with TRBJ2-2; TRBD1 was called by the table and not checked on the DNA. TRBV21-1 is assigned pseudogene status. The CDR3 loop spans 18 amino acids. The CDR3 nucleotides are TGTGCCAGCAGCATTCCGGGACAGGATATTCTGGGTCCCGGGGAGCTGTTTTTT. It codes for CASSIPGQDILGPGELFF.

The V and J genes are TRBV12-5 and TRBJ2-1; 10 bases map to TRBD2. The ends lost 6 bases at V and 7 bases at J; junction bases unmatched: 18. The CDR3 is 18 residues long. Germline CDR1 and CDR2: LGHNT and FRNRAP. The CDR3 DNA reads as TGTGCTAGTGGGCCCCCCCGGAGAGCGGGGGGGCCTGTAAATGAGCAGTTCTTC. Its translation is CASGPPRRAGGPVNEQFF.

This chain joins TRBV15 and TRBJ1-1, with D unresolved. The CDR3 sequence is 13 residues long. CDR1 is LNHNV and CDR2 is YYDKDF in the germline V gene (reference sequence). Trimming shortened V by 5 bases and J by 4 bases, and 11 bases separated the two germline ends. The CDR3 region is CATSDVTGTEAFF. The DNA for the CDR3 is TGTGCCACCAGCGATGTGACGGGCACTGAAGCTTTCTTT.

This chain links TRBV9 with TRBJ2-1; 9 bases agree with TRBD2. This CDR3 has 18 residues. Germline V CDR1 and CDR2: SGDLS, YYNGEE. With V trimmed by 0 bases and J by 8 bases, 15 bases remained unmatched. CDR3 region: CASSVATGAGGVMHEQFF. DNA of the CDR3: TGTGCCAGCAGCGTAGCTACAGGAGCGGGGGGAGTCATGCATGAGCAGTTCTTC.